This T cell receptor (beta chain) is drawn from a study of cytomegalovirus exposure and HLA in healthy donors. Note on this clone: What it recognizes is unknown.

Researchers ran the PCR with 60 Vbeta and 13 Jbeta primers. Method: immunoSEQ multiplex PCR; TCRdb's copy keeps in-frame clones and lacks some. The sample shows tens of thousands of clones, and about 1.9% sits with its ten largest clones. Findings and caveats of the study: According to a later analysis, donors in an Asian-associated ancestry cluster reportedly had fewer N-insertions than the 666-donor mean. Reportedly, cytomegalovirus status was diagnosed with high sensitivity and specificity. CMV serostatus was the sole immune exposure data available. Donors were assumed by presence/absence analyses to have roughly uniform sequencing depth.

This TCR was recovered from a woman aged 40 to 55 in good health and CMV-seropositive. Material for sequencing was PBMCs.

The CDR3 region is CASSRLAGYNEQFF. CDR3 sequence (DNA): TGTGCCAGCAGTCGACTAGCGGGGTACAATGAGCAGTTCTTC. V usage is TRBV28 and J usage is TRBJ2-1; 11 bases are shared with TRBD2. V trimming: 5 bases; J trimming: 4 bases; junction bases outside the gene matches: 1. Germline V gene data show CDR1 as MDHEN and CDR2 as SYDVKM. The CDR3 is 14 amino acids.